Sequencing of this TCR beta chain was carried out in a study of T and B cells in COVID-19 patients. Background on the study: COVID-19 patients gave peripheral blood either during active infection or after recovery. The recovered cohort's median age was around 30 years, versus roughly 63 years in active infection.

This clonotype qualifies as medium-sized. The target antigen is unknown. V lost 0 bases and J 1 base, leaving 15 bases between the germline ends. The germline V gene encodes CDR1 GTSNPN and CDR2 SVGIG (reference sequence). The CDR3 has 17 residues. From blood, about 250-500 ng of genomic DNA served as TRB template. Study observations and caveats: CD4+, regulatory T cell, CD8+ and sorted SARS-CoV-2-responsive or tetramer+ T cells were not yet sequenced. Clonality of TRB repertoires was high in active COVID-19; recovery brought above-healthy diversity and richness.

TRB rearrangements were amplified by multiplex PCR with BIOMED2 TRB-A/B primers. TCRdb passed the multiplex PCR reads through MiXCR, listing each CDR3 protein once. The table records 2,000 to 2,500 distinct CDR3 sequences, about 29% of them present only once. The clonotype originates from a human donor with active COVID-19. Sequencing input: blood. This sequence joins TRBV30 and TRBJ2-2; D assignment may be TRBD1 or TRBD2 (5 bases each). DNA of the CDR3: TGTGCCTGGAGTGTACAGAGGGGCACCCTGAACACCGGGGAGCTGTTTTTT. Protein product: CAWSVQRGTLNTGELFF.